This T cell receptor (beta chain) is drawn from a study of response to subunit inactivated influenza vaccine. This clonotype was counted many times. No antigen is known for it. Between the trimmed V and J ends, which lost 1 base and 3 bases, there was a span of 15 bases. Germline V gene sequence: CDR1 SEHNR, CDR2 FQNEAQ (reference sequence). The CDR3 has 16 amino acids. TCRdb used MiXCR to reprocess the RT-PCR reads, holding one entry per CDR3 protein. The sample lists almost 250,000 distinct CDR3 sequences; 9% to 15% were seen once. Study findings and constraints: A suggestion made by the authors is that each seasonal influenza vaccination recruits few new T cells.

This chain connects TRBV7-9 to TRBJ1-1; D ambiguous. The TCR was taken from a man in his forties or fifties who received an inactivated influenza vaccine. Sequenced here: non-naive T cells sorted from PBMCs, sampled 14 to 15 days before vaccination. The CDR3: CASSLGWYGSDTEAFF. In nucleotides, the CDR3 is TGTGCCAGCAGCTTAGGATGGTACGGAAGTGACACTGAAGCTTTCTTT.